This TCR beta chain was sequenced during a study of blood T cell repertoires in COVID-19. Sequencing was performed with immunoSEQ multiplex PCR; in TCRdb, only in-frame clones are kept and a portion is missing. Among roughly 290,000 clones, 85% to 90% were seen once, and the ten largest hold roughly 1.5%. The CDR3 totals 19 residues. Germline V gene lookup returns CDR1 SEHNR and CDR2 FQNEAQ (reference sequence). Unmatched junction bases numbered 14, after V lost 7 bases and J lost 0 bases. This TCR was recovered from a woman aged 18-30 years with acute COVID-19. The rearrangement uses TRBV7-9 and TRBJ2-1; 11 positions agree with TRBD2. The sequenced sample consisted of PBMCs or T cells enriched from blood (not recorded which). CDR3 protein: CASTLGRTSGLTSYNEQFF. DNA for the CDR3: TGTGCCAGCACCCTTGGACGGACTAGCGGGTTAACCTCCTACAATGAGCAGTTCTTC.